This entry is about one TCR beta chain. The sample comes from a study of blood T cell repertoires in COVID-19. Study-wide context: Whether acute or convalescent, the COVID-19 samples came from the United States, Italy and Spain.

CDR3 length: 15 amino acids. Germline V lookup: CDR1 SGHKS, CDR2 YYEKEE (reference sequence). J gave up 6 bases and V 4 bases, and 6 bases lay outside the gene matches. Original processing notes: From reference gene primer amplification, estimates of nucleated cell counts were derived. TCRdb keeps only in-frame clones here, not all; method: immunoSEQ multiplex PCR. From that table come the V and J calls and clone size; the DNA was used to work out D and trimming. The data show roughly 120,000 clones, with around nine tenths seen just once and more than 2% held by the top ten. Sequencing was performed on peripheral blood. The gene calls are TRBV5-5 and TRBJ2-1; 11 positions match TRBD1. This TCR was sampled from a woman aged 45-59 years with acute or convalescent COVID-19. The CDR3 spells CASSLDRGLGNEQFF. CDR3 DNA sequence: TGTGCCAGCAGCCTGGACAGGGGGCTCGGCAATGAGCAGTTCTTC.